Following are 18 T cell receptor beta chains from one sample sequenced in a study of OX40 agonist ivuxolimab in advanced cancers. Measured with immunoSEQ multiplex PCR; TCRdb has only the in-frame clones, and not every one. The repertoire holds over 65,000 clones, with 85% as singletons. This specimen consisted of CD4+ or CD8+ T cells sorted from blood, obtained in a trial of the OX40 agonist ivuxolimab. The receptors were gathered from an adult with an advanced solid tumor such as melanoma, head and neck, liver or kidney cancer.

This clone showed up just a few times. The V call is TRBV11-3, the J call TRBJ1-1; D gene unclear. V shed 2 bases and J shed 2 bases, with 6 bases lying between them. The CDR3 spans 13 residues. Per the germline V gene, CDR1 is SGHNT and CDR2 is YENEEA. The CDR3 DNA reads TGTGCCAGCAGCTTACGCACAAACACTGAAGCTTTCTTT. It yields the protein CASSLRTNTEAFF.

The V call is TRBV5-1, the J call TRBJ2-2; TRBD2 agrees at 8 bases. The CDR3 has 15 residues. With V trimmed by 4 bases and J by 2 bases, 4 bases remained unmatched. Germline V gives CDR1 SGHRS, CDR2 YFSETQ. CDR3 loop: CASSGGLGNTGELFF. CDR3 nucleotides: TGCGCCAGCAGCGGGGGACTAGGTAACACCGGGGAGCTGTTTTTT.

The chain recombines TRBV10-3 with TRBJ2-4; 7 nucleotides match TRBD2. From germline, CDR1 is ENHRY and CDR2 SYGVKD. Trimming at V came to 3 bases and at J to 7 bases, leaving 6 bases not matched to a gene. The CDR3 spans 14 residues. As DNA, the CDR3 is TGTGCCATCAGTGACGACAAGGGAGGGAACATTCAGTACTTC. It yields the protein CAISDDKGGNIQYF.

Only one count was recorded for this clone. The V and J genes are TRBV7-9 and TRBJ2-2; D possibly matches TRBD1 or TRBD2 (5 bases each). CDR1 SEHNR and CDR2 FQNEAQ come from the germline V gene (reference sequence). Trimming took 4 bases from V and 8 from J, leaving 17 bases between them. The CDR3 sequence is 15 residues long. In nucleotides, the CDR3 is TGTGCCAGCAGCTCCCCCGGGACCGACGGAGGGGAGCTGTTTTTT. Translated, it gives CASSSPGTDGGELFF.

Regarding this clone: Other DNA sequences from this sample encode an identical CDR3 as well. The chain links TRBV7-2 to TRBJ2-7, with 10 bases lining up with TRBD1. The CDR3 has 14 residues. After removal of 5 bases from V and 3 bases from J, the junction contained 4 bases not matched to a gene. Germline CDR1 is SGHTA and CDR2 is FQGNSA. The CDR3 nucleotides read TGTGCCAGCAGCAGTCGGACAGGGGGCTACGAGCAGTACTTC. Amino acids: CASSSRTGGYEQYF.

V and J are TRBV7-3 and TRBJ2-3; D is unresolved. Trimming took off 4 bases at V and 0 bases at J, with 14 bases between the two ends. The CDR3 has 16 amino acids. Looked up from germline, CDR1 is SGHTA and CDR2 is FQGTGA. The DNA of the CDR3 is TGTGCCAGCAGCTCCGAAGTGGGTCTTAGCACAGATACGCAGTATTTT. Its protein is CASSSEVGLSTDTQYF.

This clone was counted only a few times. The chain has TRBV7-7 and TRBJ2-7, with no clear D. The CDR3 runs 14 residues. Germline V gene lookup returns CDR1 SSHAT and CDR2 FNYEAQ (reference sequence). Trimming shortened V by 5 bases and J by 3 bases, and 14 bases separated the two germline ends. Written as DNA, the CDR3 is TGTGCCAGCAGCCCGAGCGTTACGAACTACGAGCAGTACTTC. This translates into CASSPSVTNYEQYF. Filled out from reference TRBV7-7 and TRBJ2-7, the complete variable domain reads GAGVSQSPRYKVTKRGQDVTLRCDPISSHATLYWYQQALGQGPEFLTYFNYEAQPDKSGLPSDRFSAERPEGSISTLTIQRTEQRDSAMYRCASSPSVTNYEQYFGPGTRLTVT.

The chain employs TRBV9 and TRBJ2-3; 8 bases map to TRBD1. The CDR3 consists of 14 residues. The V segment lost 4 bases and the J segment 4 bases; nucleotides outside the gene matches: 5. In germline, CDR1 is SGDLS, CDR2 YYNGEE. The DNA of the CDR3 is TGTGCCAGCAGCACGGAACAGGGGGCAGATACGCAGTATTTT. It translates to CASSTEQGADTQYF.

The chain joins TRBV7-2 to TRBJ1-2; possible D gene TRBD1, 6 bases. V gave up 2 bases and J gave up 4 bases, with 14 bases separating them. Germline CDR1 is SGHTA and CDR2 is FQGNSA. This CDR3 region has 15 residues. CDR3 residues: CASSLKMKGGYGYTF. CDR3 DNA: TGTGCCAGCAGCTTAAAGATGAAGGGGGGCTATGGCTACACCTTC.

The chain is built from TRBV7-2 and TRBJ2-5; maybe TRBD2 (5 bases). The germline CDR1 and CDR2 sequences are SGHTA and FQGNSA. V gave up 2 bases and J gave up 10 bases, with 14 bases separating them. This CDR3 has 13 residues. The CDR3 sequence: CASSLKVVSDQYF. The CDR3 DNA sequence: TGTGCCAGCAGCTTAAAGGTTGTTAGCGACCAGTACTTC.

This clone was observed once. CDR3 amino acids: CASSGQNEETQYF. Here the CDR3 DNA reads TGTGCCAGCAGCGGACAGAATGAAGAGACCCAGTACTTC. The chain is built from TRBV7-8 and TRBJ2-5, with D possibly matching TRBD1 (6 bases). The CDR3 totals 13 residues. Germline V gene lookup returns CDR1 SGHVS and CDR2 FQNEAQ. V was trimmed by 5 bases and J by 3 bases, leaving 10 bases between them.

In DNA form, the CDR3 reads TGTGCCAGCAGTTACTCGGGTCGGCGCCCTAGCGAGCAGTACTTC. Protein product: CASSYSGRRPSEQYF. The chain employs TRBV6-5 and TRBJ2-7, with no clear D. The V and J ends lost 0 bases and 6 bases respectively, with 15 bases between them. Germline V lookup: CDR1 MNHEY, CDR2 SVGAGI. CDR3 size: 15 residues.

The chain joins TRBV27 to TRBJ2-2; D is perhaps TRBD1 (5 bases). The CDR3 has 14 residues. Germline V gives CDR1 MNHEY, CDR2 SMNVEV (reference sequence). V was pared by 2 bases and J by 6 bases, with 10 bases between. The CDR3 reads CASSLLRVPGELFF. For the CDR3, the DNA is TGTGCCAGCAGTTTACTCAGGGTCCCCGGGGAGCTGTTTTTT.

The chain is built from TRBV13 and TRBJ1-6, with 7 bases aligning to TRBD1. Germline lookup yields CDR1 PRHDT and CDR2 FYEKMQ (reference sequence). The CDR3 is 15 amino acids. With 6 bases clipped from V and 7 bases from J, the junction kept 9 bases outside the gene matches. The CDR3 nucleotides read TGTGCCAGCAGGGTAAGACAGGGTAGGAATTCACCCCTCCACTTT. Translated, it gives CASRVRQGRNSPLHF.

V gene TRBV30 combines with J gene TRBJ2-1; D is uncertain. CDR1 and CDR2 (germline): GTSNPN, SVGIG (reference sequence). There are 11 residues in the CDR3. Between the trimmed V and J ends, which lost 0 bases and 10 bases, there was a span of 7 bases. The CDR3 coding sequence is TGTGCCTGGAGTGTGGCATACGAGCAGTTCTTC. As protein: CAWSVAYEQFF. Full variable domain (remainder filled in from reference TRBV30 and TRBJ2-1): SQTIHQWPATLVQPVGSPLSLECTVEGTSNPNLYWYRQAAGRGLQLLFYSVGIGQISSEVPQNLSASRPQDRQFILSSKKLLLSDSGFYLCAWSVAYEQFFGPGTRLTVL.

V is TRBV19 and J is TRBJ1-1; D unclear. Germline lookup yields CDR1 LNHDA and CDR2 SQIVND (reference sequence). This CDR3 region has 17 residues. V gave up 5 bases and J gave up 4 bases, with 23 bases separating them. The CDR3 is CASSVTVVPSRPTEAFF. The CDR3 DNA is TGTGCCAGTAGTGTCACTGTGGTCCCGTCAAGGCCCACTGAAGCTTTCTTT.

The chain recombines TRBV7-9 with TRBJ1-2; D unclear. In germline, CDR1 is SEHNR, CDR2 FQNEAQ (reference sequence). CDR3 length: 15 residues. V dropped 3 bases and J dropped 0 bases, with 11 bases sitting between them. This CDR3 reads CASSLGQLANYGYTF. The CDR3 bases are TGTGCCAGCAGCTTGGGTCAGTTAGCTAACTATGGCTACACCTTC.

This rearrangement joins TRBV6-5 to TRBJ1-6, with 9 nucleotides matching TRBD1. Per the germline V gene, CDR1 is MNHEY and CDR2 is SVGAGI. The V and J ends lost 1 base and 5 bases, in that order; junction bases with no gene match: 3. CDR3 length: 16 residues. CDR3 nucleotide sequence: TGTGCCAGCAGTTACTTTGGACAGGGGCATAATTCACCCCTCCACTTT. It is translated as CASSYFGQGHNSPLHF.